The clone carrying this T cell receptor beta chain was observed a single time. These data come from a study of blood T cell repertoires in COVID-19. In the study overall: Samples of COVID-19 (acute and convalescent) were obtained from the United States, Italy and Spain.

In the original analysis: Amplification from reference gene primers served as the basis for estimated nucleated cell counts. Generated by immunoSEQ multiplex PCR, the TCRdb table keeps only in-frame clones and is missing some. That table supplies the V and J calls and clone size; D and trimming were determined from the DNA. The sample carries approximately 230,000 clones, 70% to 90% recorded once. Germline V gene data show CDR1 as MDHEN and CDR2 as SYDVKM. Trimming cost V 6 bases and J 5 bases, with 19 bases left between them. The CDR3 loop spans 15 amino acids. The receptor was derived from a woman aged 50 to 60 with acute COVID-19. V usage is TRBV28 and J usage is TRBJ1-1; TRBD1 is a possible D gene (5 bases). The sample taken for sequencing was PBMCs or T cells enriched from blood (not recorded which). This CDR3 is CASSAEGRGTTEAFF. CDR3 in DNA: TGTGCCAGCAGCGCCGAGGGGCGGGGCACGACTGAAGCTTTCTTT.